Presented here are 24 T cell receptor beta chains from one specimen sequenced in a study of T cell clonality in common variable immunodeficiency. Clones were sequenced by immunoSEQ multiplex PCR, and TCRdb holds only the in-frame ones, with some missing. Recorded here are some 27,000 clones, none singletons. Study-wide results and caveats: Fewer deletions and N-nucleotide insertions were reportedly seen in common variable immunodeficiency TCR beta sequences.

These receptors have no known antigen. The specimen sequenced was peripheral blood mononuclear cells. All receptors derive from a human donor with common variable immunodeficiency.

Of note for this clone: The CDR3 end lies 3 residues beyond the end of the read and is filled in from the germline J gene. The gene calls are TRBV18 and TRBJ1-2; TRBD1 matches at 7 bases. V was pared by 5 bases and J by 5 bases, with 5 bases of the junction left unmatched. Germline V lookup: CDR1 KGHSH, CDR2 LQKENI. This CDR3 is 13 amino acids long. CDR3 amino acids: CASSTGTEYGYTF. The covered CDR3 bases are TGTGCCAGCTCAACCGGGACAGAGTATGGC.

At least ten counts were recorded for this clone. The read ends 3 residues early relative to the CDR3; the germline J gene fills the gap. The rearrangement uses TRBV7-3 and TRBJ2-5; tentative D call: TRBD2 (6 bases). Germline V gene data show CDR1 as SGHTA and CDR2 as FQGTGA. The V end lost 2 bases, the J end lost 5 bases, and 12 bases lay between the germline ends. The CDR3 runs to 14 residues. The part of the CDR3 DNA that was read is TGTGCCAGCAGCTTAGGAGGGCGGGCTGAGACC. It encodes CASSLGGRAET. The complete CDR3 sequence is CASSLGGRAETQYF.

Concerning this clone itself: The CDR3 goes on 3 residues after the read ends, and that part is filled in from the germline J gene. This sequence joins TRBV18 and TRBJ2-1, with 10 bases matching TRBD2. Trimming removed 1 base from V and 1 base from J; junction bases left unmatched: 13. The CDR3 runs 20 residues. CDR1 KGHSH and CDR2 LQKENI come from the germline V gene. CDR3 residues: CASSPLSLAGRLVSYNEQFF. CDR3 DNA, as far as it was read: TGTGCCAGCTCACCACTCTCACTAGCGGGGCGCTTAGTGTCCTACAATGAG.

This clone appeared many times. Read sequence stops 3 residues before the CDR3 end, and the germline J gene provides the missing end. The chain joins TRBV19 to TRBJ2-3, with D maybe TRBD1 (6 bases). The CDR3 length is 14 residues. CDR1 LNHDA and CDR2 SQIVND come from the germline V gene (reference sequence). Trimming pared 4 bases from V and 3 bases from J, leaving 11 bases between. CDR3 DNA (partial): TGTGCCAGTAGTAGCCCAACAGGGACAGATACG. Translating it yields CASSSPTGTDT. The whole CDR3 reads CASSSPTGTDTQYF.

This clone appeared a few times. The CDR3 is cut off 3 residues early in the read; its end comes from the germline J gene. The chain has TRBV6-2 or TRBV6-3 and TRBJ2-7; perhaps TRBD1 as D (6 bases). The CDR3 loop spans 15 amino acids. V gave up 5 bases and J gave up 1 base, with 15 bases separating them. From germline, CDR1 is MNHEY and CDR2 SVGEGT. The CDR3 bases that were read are TGTGCCAGCAGTCGCCGCGCAGGGGCATCCTACGAG. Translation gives CASSRRAGASYE. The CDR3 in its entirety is CASSRRAGASYEQYF.

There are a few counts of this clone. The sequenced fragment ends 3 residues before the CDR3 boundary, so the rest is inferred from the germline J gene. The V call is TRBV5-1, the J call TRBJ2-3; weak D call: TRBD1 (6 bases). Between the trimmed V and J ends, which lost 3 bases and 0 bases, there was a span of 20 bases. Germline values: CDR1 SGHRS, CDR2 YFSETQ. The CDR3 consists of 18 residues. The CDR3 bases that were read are TGCGCCAGCAGCTCCTTGGACAGATTATCTACTAGCACAGATACG. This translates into CASSSLDRLSTSTDT. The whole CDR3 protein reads CASSSLDRLSTSTDTQYF.

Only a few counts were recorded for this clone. Incomplete CDR3 DNA: TGTGCCAGTAGTATGAGGACAGGTCCTTTTAACTACGAG. This codes for CASSMRTGPFNYE. In full, the CDR3 is CASSMRTGPFNYEQYF. The chain combines TRBV19 with TRBJ2-7, with 7 bases lining up with TRBD1. From the germline J gene comes the end of the CDR3, since the read stops 3 residues before it. The V gene end was trimmed by 3 bases and the J gene end by 3 bases; junction bases not matched to a gene: 11. The CDR3 contains 16 residues. CDR1 and CDR2 from the germline V gene are LNHDA and SQIVND (reference sequence).

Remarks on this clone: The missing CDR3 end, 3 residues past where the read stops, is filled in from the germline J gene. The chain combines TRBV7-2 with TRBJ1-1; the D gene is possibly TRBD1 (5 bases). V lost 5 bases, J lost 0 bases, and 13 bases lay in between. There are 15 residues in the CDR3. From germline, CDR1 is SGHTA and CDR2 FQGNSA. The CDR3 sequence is CASSAQMTVNTEAFF. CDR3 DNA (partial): TGTGCCAGCAGCGCACAAATGACAGTGAACACTGAA.

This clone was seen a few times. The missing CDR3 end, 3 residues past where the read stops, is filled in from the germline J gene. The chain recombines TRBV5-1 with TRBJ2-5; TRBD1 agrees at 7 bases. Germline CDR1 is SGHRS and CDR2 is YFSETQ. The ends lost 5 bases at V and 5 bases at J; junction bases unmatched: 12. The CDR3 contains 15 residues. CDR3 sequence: CASRTWYRGEETQYF. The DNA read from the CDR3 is TGCGCCAGCAGGACTTGGTACAGGGGAGAGGAGACC.

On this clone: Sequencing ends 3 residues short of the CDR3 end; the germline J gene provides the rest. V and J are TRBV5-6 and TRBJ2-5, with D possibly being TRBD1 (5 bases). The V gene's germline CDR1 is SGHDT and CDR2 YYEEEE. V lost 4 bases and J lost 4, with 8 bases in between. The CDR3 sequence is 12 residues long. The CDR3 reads CASSTGRETQYF. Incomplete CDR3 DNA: TGTGCCAGCAGCACAGGACGAGAGACC.

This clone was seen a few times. The DNA read from the CDR3 is TGTGCCACCCGGGGGGGAAATCAGCCC. Its protein is CATRGGNQP. The whole CDR3 protein reads CATRGGNQPQHF. The V gene is TRBV19, the J gene TRBJ1-5, with D maybe TRBD1 (5 bases). The read terminates 3 residues before the CDR3 end, so the remaining end is supplied by the germline J gene. In germline, CDR1 is LNHDA, CDR2 SQIVND (reference sequence). V was clipped by 10 bases and J by 4 bases, with 11 bases between them. The CDR3 contains 12 residues.

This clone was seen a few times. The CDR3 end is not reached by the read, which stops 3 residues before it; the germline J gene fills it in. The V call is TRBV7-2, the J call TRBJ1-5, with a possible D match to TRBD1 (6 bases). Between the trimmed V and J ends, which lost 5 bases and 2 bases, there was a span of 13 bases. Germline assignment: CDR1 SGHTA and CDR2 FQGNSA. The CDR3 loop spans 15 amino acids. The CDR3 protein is CASSLRGWGNQPQHF. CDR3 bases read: TGTGCCAGCAGCCTCAGGGGTTGGGGCAATCAGCCC.

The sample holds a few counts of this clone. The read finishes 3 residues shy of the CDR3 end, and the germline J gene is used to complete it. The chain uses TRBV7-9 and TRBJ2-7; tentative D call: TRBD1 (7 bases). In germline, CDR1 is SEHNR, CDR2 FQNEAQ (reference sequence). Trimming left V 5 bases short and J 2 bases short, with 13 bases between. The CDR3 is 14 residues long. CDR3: CASSPGGTAYEQYF. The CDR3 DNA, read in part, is TGTGCCAGCAGCCCCGGAGGGACAGCCTACGAG. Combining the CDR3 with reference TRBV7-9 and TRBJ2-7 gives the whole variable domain DTGVSQNPRHKITKRGQNVTFRCDPISEHNRLYWYRQTLGQGPEFLTYFQNEAQLEKSRLLSDRFSAERPKGSFSTLEIQRTEQGDSAMYLCASSPGGTAYEQYFGPGTRLTVT.

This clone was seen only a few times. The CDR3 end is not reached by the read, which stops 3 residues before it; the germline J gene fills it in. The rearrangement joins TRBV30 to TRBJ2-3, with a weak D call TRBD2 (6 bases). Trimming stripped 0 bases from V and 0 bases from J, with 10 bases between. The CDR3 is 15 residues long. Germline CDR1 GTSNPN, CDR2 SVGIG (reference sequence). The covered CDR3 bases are TGTGCCTGGAGTGTTGGCGGGGCTAGCACAGATACG. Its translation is CAWSVGGASTDT. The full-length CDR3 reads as CAWSVGGASTDTQYF.

CDR3 DNA, as far as it was read: TGTGCCAGTAGGAAAGACAGGGCCTCTGGAAACACC. It yields the protein CASRKDRASGNT. The full CDR3 protein reads CASRKDRASGNTIYF. The V call is TRBV19, the J call TRBJ1-3; 7 positions agree with TRBD1. Read data end 3 residues before the CDR3 end; the end is taken from the germline J gene. The CDR3 totals 15 residues. V was clipped by 6 bases and J by 0 bases; unmatched bases: 5. Germline-derived CDR1 and CDR2 are LNHDA and SQIVND (reference sequence).

The DNA read from the CDR3 is TGCAGTGCTAGTCCCCGGGGGGCCCTCAATGAG. Residues: CSASPRGALNE. The full CDR3 is CSASPRGALNEQFF. The V gene is TRBV20-1, the J gene TRBJ2-1; weak D call: TRBD2 (7 bases). The read falls 3 residues short of the CDR3 end, and the missing part is taken from the germline J gene. Germline values: CDR1 DFQATT, CDR2 SNEGSKA (reference sequence). V shed 3 bases and J shed 6 bases, with 15 bases lying between them. CDR3 length: 14 amino acids.

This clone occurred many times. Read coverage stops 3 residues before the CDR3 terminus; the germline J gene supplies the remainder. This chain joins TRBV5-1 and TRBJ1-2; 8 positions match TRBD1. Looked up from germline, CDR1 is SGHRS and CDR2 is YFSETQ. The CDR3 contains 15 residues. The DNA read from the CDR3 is TGCGCCAGCAGGGGACAGGATATCGGAGACTGGGGC. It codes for CASRGQDIGDWG. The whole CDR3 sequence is CASRGQDIGDWGYTF.

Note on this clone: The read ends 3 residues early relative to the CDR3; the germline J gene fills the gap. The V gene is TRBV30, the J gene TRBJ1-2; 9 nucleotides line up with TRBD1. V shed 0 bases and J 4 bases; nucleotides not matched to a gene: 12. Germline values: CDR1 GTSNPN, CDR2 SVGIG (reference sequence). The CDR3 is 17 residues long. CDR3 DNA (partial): TGTGCCTGGAGTGTAGGGACAGGGTCGTTTCTGAGCTATGGC. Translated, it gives CAWSVGTGSFLSYG. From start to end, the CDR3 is CAWSVGTGSFLSYGYTF.

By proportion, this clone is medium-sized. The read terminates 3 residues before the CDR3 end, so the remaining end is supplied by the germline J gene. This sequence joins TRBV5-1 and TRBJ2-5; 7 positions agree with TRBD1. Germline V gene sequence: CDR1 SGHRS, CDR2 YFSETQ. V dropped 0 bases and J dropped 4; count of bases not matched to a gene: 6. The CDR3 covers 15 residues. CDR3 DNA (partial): TGCGCCAGCAGCTTGGCCGAGACAGGGATAGAGACC. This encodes CASSLAETGIET. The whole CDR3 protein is CASSLAETGIETQYF.

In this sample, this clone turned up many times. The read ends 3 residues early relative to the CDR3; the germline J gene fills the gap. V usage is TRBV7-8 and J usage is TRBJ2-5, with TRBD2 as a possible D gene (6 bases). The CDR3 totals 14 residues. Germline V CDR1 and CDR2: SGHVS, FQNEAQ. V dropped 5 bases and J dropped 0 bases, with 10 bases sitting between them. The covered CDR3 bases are TGTGCCAGCAGCCCACGGGACTACCAAGAGACC. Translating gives CASSPRDYQET. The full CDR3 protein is CASSPRDYQETQYF.

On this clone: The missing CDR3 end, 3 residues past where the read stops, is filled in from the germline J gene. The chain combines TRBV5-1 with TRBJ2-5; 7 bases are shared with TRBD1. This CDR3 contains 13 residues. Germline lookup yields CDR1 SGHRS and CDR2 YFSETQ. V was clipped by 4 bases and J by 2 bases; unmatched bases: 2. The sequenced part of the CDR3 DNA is TGCGCCAGCAGCCAGGGACAGCAAGAGACC. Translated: CASSQGQQET. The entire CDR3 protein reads CASSQGQQETQYF. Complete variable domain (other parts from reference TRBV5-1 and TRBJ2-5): KAGVTQTPRYLIKTRGQQVTLSCSPISGHRSVSWYQQTPGQGLQFLFEYFSETQRNKGNFPGRFSGRQFSNSRSEMNVSTLELGDSALYLCASSQGQQETQYFGPGTRLLVL.

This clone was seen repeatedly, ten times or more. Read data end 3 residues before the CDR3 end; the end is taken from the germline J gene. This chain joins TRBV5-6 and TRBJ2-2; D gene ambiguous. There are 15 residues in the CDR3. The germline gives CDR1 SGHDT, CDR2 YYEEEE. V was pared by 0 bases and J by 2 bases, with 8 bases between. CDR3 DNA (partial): TGTGCCAGCAGCTTGGCCCCCAGAAACACCGGGGAG. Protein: CASSLAPRNTGE. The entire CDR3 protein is CASSLAPRNTGELFF.

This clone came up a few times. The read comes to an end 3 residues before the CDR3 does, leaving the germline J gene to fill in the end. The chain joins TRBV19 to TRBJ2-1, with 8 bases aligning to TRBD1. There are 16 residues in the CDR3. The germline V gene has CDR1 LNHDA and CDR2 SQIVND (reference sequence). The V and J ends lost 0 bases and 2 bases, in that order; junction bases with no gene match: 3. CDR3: CASSIEGTGPYNEQFF. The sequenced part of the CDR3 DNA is TGTGCCAGTAGTATAGAAGGGACAGGCCCCTACAATGAG.

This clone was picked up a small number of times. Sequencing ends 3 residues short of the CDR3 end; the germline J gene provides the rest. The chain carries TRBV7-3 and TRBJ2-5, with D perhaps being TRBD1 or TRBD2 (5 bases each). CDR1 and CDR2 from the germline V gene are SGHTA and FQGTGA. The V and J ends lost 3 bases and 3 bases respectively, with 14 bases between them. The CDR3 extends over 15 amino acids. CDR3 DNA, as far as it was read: TGTGCCAGCAGCTTGAGGGGCCTACCGGAAGAGACC. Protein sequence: CASSLRGLPEET. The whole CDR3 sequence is CASSLRGLPEETQYF.